The 27 T cell receptor beta chains below all came from one sample that was sequenced in a study of beta chain features in type 1 diabetes. Study results and caveats: Moderate but significant shortening of TCRB CDR3s was recorded in all four CD4+ subsets from Type 1 diabetes patients.

As every portion of the isolated RNA was reverse transcribed, the sequencing read expressed TCRB transcripts. The table came from immunoSEQ multiplex PCR; TCRdb's copy has only in-frame clones and leaves some out. Seen here are approximately 360,000 clones, over 10% observed once, and the top ten hold 0.0095% to 0.013%. These TCRs are of unknown antigen specificity. Sequenced: naive CD4+ T cells from blood. These receptors were obtained from a woman in her late teens or twenties with type 1 diabetes.

The V gene is TRBV7-9, the J gene TRBJ2-3, with D possibly TRBD1 on 6 matching bases. The germline V gene has CDR1 SEHNR and CDR2 FQNEAQ (reference sequence). This CDR3 region has 14 residues. Trimming pared 5 bases from V and 4 bases from J, leaving 13 bases between. In DNA, the CDR3 is TGTGCCAGCAGCGATACAACAGGGTCAGATACGCAGTATTTT. Encoded protein: CASSDTTGSDTQYF. The whole variable domain, remainder taken from reference TRBV7-9 and TRBJ2-3, is DTGVSQNPRHKITKRGQNVTFRCDPISEHNRLYWYRQTLGQGPEFLTYFQNEAQLEKSRLLSDRFSAERPKGSFSTLEIQRTEQGDSAMYLCASSDTTGSDTQYFGPGTRLTVL.

The genes are TRBV19 and TRBJ2-5; 7 positions match TRBD2. CDR3 length: 14 residues. Germline CDR1 is LNHDA and CDR2 is SQIVND (reference sequence). The V and J ends lost 4 bases and 4 bases, in that order; junction bases with no gene match: 6. CDR3 in amino acids: CASSRTSVRETQYF. CDR3 sequence (DNA): TGTGCCAGTAGTAGGACTAGTGTTCGAGAGACCCAGTACTTC.

The rearrangement uses TRBV28 and TRBJ1-2, with TRBD1 matching 9 bases. CDR1 is MDHEN and CDR2 is SYDVKM in the germline V gene. The CDR3 is made up of 17 amino acids. The junction had 15 bases not matched to a gene; V was cut back by 5 bases and J by 5 bases. CDR3 region: CASSPSPFGTGYYGYTF. The CDR3 coding sequence is TGTGCCAGCAGTCCCAGCCCCTTCGGGACAGGGTATTATGGCTACACCTTC.

V is TRBV30 and J is TRBJ2-5; perhaps TRBD2 as D (5 bases). V was trimmed by 2 bases and J by 5 bases, leaving 9 bases between them. This CDR3 has 12 residues. Germline lookup yields CDR1 GTSNPN and CDR2 SVGIG (reference sequence). This CDR3 is CAWSPPGETQYF. As DNA, the CDR3 is TGTGCCTGGAGTCCCCCGGGGGAGACCCAGTACTTC.

V is TRBV18 and J is TRBJ1-1; 8 bases map to TRBD1. This CDR3 spans 12 amino acids. Looked up from germline, CDR1 is KGHSH and CDR2 is LQKENI. Unmatched junction bases numbered 7, after V lost 8 bases and J lost 8 bases. This chain's CDR3 is CASEPWTGEAFF. CDR3 DNA: TGTGCCAGCGAACCCTGGACAGGGGAAGCTTTCTTT.

The gene calls are TRBV29-1 and TRBJ2-1; 7 bases are shared with TRBD2. CDR1 is SQVTM, CDR2 ANQGSEA, per germline. The CDR3 loop spans 16 amino acids. V trimming: 3 bases; J trimming: 4 bases; junction bases outside the gene matches: 12. CDR3 bases: TGCAGCGTTGATATAGCCTCTAGCGGATTTTACAATGAGCAGTTCTTC. This sequence encodes CSVDIASSGFYNEQFF.

V and J are TRBV11-3 and TRBJ2-5; D gene ambiguous. This CDR3 contains 13 residues. Germline assignment: CDR1 SGHNT and CDR2 YENEEA. V lost 5 bases to trimming and J lost 6 bases, with 13 bases between them. In DNA form, the CDR3 reads TGTGCCAGCAGCCATAATCGGGTTCAGACCCAGTACTTC. Residues: CASSHNRVQTQYF.

In its sample, this clone was seen a few times. The chain uses TRBV23-1 and TRBJ1-3, with TRBD1 identical over 10 bases. TRBV23-1 is filed as an ORF, its function uncertain. The ends lost 4 bases at V and 0 bases at J; junction bases unmatched: 12. The CDR3 has 19 residues. CDR3 sequence (DNA): TGCGCCAGCAGTCGGGAGTCAGGGACAGGGGCCATCTCTGGAAACACCATATATTTT. Protein sequence: CASSRESGTGAISGNTIYF.

The table lists this clone with a few counts. The chain carries TRBV11-2 and TRBJ2-2, with 7 nucleotides matching TRBD2. V lost 5 bases to trimming and J lost 6 bases; unmatched junction nucleotides: 12. This CDR3 has 16 residues. CDR1 and CDR2 (germline): SGHAT, FQNNGV. CDR3 in amino acids: CASSAWRGGRAGELFF. The DNA for the CDR3 is TGTGCCAGCAGCGCCTGGAGGGGAGGGAGGGCCGGGGAGCTGTTTTTT.

This clone was seen only a few times. The identical CDR3 is also encoded by other nucleotide sequences in the sample. The chain joins TRBV7-2 to TRBJ2-3, with no clear D. Germline-derived CDR1 and CDR2 are SGHTA and FQGNSA. V was cut by 4 bases and J by 3 bases, with 5 bases left in between. The CDR3 totals 12 residues. As DNA, the CDR3 is TGTGCCAGCAGCTCCACTACAGATACGCAGTATTTT. This codes for CASSSTTDTQYF.

This clone was detected only a few times. The CDR3: CASRVDSNYGYTF. The CDR3 DNA reads as TGTGCCAGCAGGGTAGACTCTAACTATGGCTACACCTTC. This chain joins TRBV7-6 and TRBJ1-2; D unclear. The germline V gene encodes CDR1 SGHVS and CDR2 FNYEAQ. The CDR3 consists of 13 residues. Trimming removed 6 bases at V and 0 bases at J, with 8 bases between. The full variable domain, with the rest looked up from reference TRBV7-6 and TRBJ1-2, is GAGVSQSPRYKVTKRGQDVALRCDPISGHVSLYWYRQALGQGPEFLTYFNYEAQQDKSGLPNDRFSAERPEGSISTLTIQRTEQRDSAMYRCASRVDSNYGYTFGSGTRLTVV.

The V gene is TRBV28, the J gene TRBJ2-1; TRBD2 matches 12 bases. V shed 6 bases, J shed 6 bases, and the junction held 6 bases outside the gene matches. The CDR3 is 15 residues long. The germline V gene encodes CDR1 MDHEN and CDR2 SYDVKM. The CDR3 nucleotides read TGTGCCAGCAGCTCACTAGCGGGAGGAAGCAATGAGCAGTTCTTC. It specifies CASSSLAGGSNEQFF.

This clone was counted between two and nine times. The chain couples TRBV4-2 to TRBJ2-1, with 8 bases matching TRBD2. The length of the CDR3 is 17 residues. Looked up from germline, CDR1 is LGHNA and CDR2 is YNFKEQ. Germline trimming cut 0 bases from V and 0 bases from J; bases unmatched to any gene: 4. The CDR3 nucleotides read TGTGCCAGCAGCCAAGATTTAGCGGGAAGCTCCTACAATGAGCAGTTCTTC. Its translation is CASSQDLAGSSYNEQFF.

Only a few counts were recorded for this clone. CDR3: CASSLGNSPYEQYF. CDR3 sequence (DNA): TGCGCCAGCAGCTTGGGGAACAGCCCCTACGAGCAGTACTTC. The V and J genes are TRBV5-1 and TRBJ2-7; D gene ambiguous. Deletions cut 0 bases from V and 2 bases from J, with 9 bases between. The CDR3 has 14 amino acids. CDR1 SGHRS and CDR2 YFSETQ come from the germline V gene.

V gene TRBV29-1 combines with J gene TRBJ1-1; D not certain. V lost 5 bases and J lost 7, with 14 bases in between. CDR3 length: 12 amino acids. Germline assignment: CDR1 SQVTM and CDR2 ANQGSEA. CDR3 sequence: CSVRVRGVEAFF. The CDR3 DNA follows: TGCAGCGTTCGGGTCCGGGGTGTTGAAGCTTTCTTT.

The genes are TRBV28 and TRBJ1-1, with D unclear. Deletions cut 6 bases from V and 7 bases from J, with 18 bases between. In germline, CDR1 is MDHEN, CDR2 SYDVKM. This CDR3 region has 14 residues. The CDR3 loop is CASSQRHRRDEAFF. The CDR3 bases are TGTGCCAGCAGCCAAAGACACCGACGCGATGAAGCTTTCTTT.

This rearrangement joins TRBV5-1 to TRBJ1-1; 8 bases line up with TRBD1. Unmatched junction bases numbered 2, after V lost 4 bases and J lost 0 bases. The V gene's germline CDR1 is SGHRS and CDR2 YFSETQ. The CDR3 has 14 amino acids. Here the CDR3 DNA reads TGCGCCAGCAGCAAGGGACAGGTGAACACTGAAGCTTTCTTT. This sequence encodes CASSKGQVNTEAFF.

In its sample, this clone was seen once. This rearrangement joins TRBV7-9 to TRBJ2-7, with D maybe TRBD2 (5 bases). The CDR3 is 13 residues long. Germline assignment: CDR1 SEHNR and CDR2 FQNEAQ (reference sequence). Between the trimmed V and J ends, which lost 5 bases and 9 bases, there was a span of 17 bases. CDR3 amino acids: CASSQDREKLQYF. The DNA of the CDR3 is TGTGCCAGCAGCCAGGACCGGGAAAAACTGCAGTACTTC.

The chain couples TRBV7-9 to TRBJ1-1; 8 nucleotides agree with TRBD1. J lost 10 bases, V lost 4 bases, and 14 bases had no gene match. The CDR3 totals 15 residues. Germline V gene sequence: CDR1 SEHNR, CDR2 FQNEAQ (reference sequence). CDR3 DNA sequence: TGTGCCAGCAGCTGGAGAAGACCAGGGGGCGACCGAGCTTTCTTT. It yields the protein CASSWRRPGGDRAFF.

This chain uses TRBV7-2 with TRBJ2-3, with unresolved D. Trimming removed 5 bases from V and 1 base from J, with 10 bases in between. The CDR3 length is 14 residues. Germline assignment: CDR1 SGHTA and CDR2 FQGNSA. CDR3: CASSNRRGTDTQYF. CDR3 sequence (DNA): TGTGCCAGCAGCAATCGGAGAGGCACAGATACGCAGTATTTT.

This clone was seen a few times. This chain connects TRBV4-3 to TRBJ2-7; possibly TRBD1 for D (6 bases). CDR1 is LGHNA and CDR2 is YSLEER in the germline V gene. V lost 1 base and J 4 bases, leaving 11 bases between the germline ends. The CDR3 is 14 amino acids. The CDR3 DNA sequence: TGCGCCAGCAGCCAAGCCGGGGACACTTACGAGCAGTACTTC. This gives the protein CASSQAGDTYEQYF.

This chain uses TRBV29-1 with TRBJ2-2; maybe TRBD1 (5 bases). Germline CDR1 SQVTM, CDR2 ANQGSEA. V dropped 7 bases and J dropped 3 bases, with 12 bases sitting between them. This CDR3 region has 13 residues. The CDR3 DNA sequence: TGCAGCGGGGGCGGTGAACACACCGGGGAGCTGTTTTTT. Its translation: CSGGGEHTGELFF.

The sample holds a few counts of this clone. V is TRBV20-1 and J is TRBJ2-1; D uncertain. Germline assignment: CDR1 DFQATT and CDR2 SNEGSKA (reference sequence). The CDR3 extends over 10 amino acids. The V and J ends lost 3 bases and 8 bases respectively, with 5 bases between them. The CDR3 sequence is CSASSDEQFF. The DNA of the CDR3 is TGCAGTGCTAGTTCCGATGAGCAGTTCTTC.

This clone was seen more than once but under ten times. The rearrangement uses TRBV25-1 and TRBJ1-2; D is perhaps TRBD1 (6 bases). CDR3 size: 14 residues. CDR1 MGHDK and CDR2 SYGVNS come from the germline V gene. Trimming took 1 base from V and 6 from J, leaving 12 bases between them. CDR3 amino acids: CASSELGPGDGYTF. CDR3 nucleotide sequence: TGTGCCAGCAGTGAATTGGGGCCAGGGGATGGCTACACCTTC.

There are a few counts of this clone. The rearrangement links TRBV5-6 to TRBJ2-7; 7 bases map to TRBD1. The CDR3 contains 14 residues. Trimming removed 4 bases from V and 5 bases from J; junction bases left unmatched: 9. CDR1 is SGHDT, CDR2 YYEEEE, per germline. The CDR3, as DNA: TGTGCCAGCAGCGGGGGACAGATTAAGGACGAGCAGTACTTC. Amino acid sequence: CASSGGQIKDEQYF.

The genes are TRBV19 and TRBJ1-5; D call uncertain. V gave up 4 bases and J gave up 7 bases, with 8 bases separating them. CDR3 length: 12 amino acids. The V gene's germline CDR1 is LNHDA and CDR2 SQIVND (reference sequence). The chain's CDR3 is CASSKEVQPQHF. The CDR3 DNA follows: TGTGCCAGTAGTAAGGAGGTGCAGCCCCAGCATTTT.

The V gene is TRBV11-3, the J gene TRBJ1-2; tentatively, D is TRBD1 (5 bases). The germline V gene has CDR1 SGHNT and CDR2 YENEEA. V was pared by 4 bases and J by 4 bases, with 13 bases between. The CDR3 covers 14 residues. The DNA for the CDR3 is TGTGCCAGCAGCTCGGGGGGTTCGAGCTATGGCTACACCTTC. It codes for CASSSGGSSYGYTF.